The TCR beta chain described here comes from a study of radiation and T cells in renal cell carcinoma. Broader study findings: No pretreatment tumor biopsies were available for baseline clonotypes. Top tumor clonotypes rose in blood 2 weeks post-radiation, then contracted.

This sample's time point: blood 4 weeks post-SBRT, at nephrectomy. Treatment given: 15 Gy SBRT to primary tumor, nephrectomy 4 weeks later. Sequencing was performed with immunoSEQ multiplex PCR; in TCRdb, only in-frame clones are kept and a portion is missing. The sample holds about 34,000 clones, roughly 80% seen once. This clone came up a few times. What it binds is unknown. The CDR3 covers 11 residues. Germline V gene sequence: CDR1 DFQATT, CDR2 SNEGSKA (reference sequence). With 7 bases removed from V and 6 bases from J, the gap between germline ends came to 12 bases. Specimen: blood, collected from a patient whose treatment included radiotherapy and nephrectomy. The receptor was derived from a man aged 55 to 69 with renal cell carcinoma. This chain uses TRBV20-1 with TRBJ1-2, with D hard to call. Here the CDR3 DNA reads TGCAGTGTTCCCACATCGAATGGCTACACCTTC. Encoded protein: CSVPTSNGYTF.